Described below is a single T cell receptor (beta chain) sequence and its context. Antigen unknown. Likely a read error: the CDR3 ends without its conserved phenylalanine or tryptophan. No DNA is shown, since the ends of the CDR3 on it are uncertain; the CDR3 is the one TCRdb lists. In TCRdb, the multiplex PCR reads were re-called with MiXCR into one record per CDR3 protein. The sample holds some 170,000 distinct CDR3 sequences, approximately 30% seen once. The data derive from a study of breast tumors, draining lymph nodes, adjacent tissues. Axillary draining lymph nodes of breast cancer patients supplied the node samples. Study-level points and caveats: Tumor TCR diversity was below lymph nodes but above nontumor tissue. Tumor T cell lymph node origin was a supported hypothesis, not proven.

This clonotype was obtained from a female donor with breast cancer. Some clones in this sample may be carry-over from other donors' samples. The sample taken for sequencing was axillary lymph node tissue.

The CDR3 sequence is CASKTGGSSYNSPLQS. The gene calls are TRBV6-2 or TRBV6-3 and TRBJ1-6; the table gives TRBD1 as D, unverified against the DNA. The germline gives CDR1 MNHEY, CDR2 SVGEGT. Inclusive of both ends, the CDR3 amounts to 16 amino acids.